This T cell receptor beta chain derives from a study of blood T cell repertoires in COVID-19. The overall study: Researchers got acute and convalescent COVID-19 samples from the United States, Italy and Spain.

In the authors' workflow: Amplification of reference gene primers was used by the study to estimate nucleated cell counts. The repertoire was sequenced with immunoSEQ multiplex PCR; TCRdb's copy has only in-frame clones and lacks some. V, J and clone size are those of that table, while D and trimming were read from the DNA. The repertoire has 250,000 to 300,000 clones, around 86% of them found once; the top ten carry under 2.5%. This clone appeared a few times. CDR3 size: 17 residues. Unmatched junction bases numbered 12, after V lost 3 bases and J lost 4 bases. CDR1 is ENHRY, CDR2 SYGVKD, per germline.

Specimen: peripheral blood. The clonotype originates from a man aged 45-65 years with acute or convalescent COVID-19. The V and J genes are TRBV10-3 and TRBJ1-1; 9 bases line up with TRBD1. CDR3 residues: CAISDPGQGRLVTEAFF. DNA of the CDR3: TGTGCCATCAGTGACCCGGGACAGGGTAGGTTGGTCACTGAAGCTTTCTTT.